This TCR beta chain was profiled in a study of T cells after yellow fever vaccination. A word on this clonotype: What it binds is unknown.

Each CDR3 protein gets one entry after TCRdb re-called the 5' RACE reads with MiXCR. The profile shows 350,000 to 550,000 distinct CDR3 sequences, roughly 20% of them singletons. General study points: Clonotypes appearing in both CD4 and CD8 compartments existed, and their share was small.

Germline CDR1 is DFQATT and CDR2 is SNEGSKA (reference sequence). The CDR3 sequence is 14 residues long. Trimming stripped 7 bases from V and 0 bases from J, with 16 bases between. This TCR was sampled from a man between 18 and 29 years old who received the YFV17D yellow fever vaccine. The V and J genes are TRBV20-1 and TRBJ2-7; the D gene is possibly TRBD2 (6 bases). The input for sequencing was PBMCs, taken before the yellow fever booster vaccination. The CDR3 sequence: CSVTTAGSSYEQYV. The CDR3 region has the DNA TGCAGTGTCACGACAGCCGGGAGCTCCTACGAGCAGTACGTC.